This T cell receptor beta chain was profiled in a study of T cell responses to AZD1222 COVID-19 vaccine. Regarding the study as a whole: White British ancestry dominated among donors, who included more females, and clonal diversity was possibly underestimated. Reports say nearly half of spike-specific TCRs go after unmutated variant regions. Spike-specific TCR breadth and depth went up after people got two AZD1222 doses.

Sequencing used immunoSEQ multiplex PCR; TCRdb keeps in-frame clones, though not all of them. The sample yields approximately 110,000 clones, around 87% seen once. A note on this clone: Antigen: not known.

The sample here was peripheral blood, taken 28 days after the second AZD1222 dose. The clonotype originates from an adult who received the AZD1222 COVID-19 vaccine.

The CDR3 loop reads CSVDWGTPSGNTIYF. Written as DNA, the CDR3 is TGCAGCGTTGATTGGGGCACCCCCTCTGGAAACACCATATATTTT. The rearrangement links TRBV29-1 to TRBJ1-3; D might be TRBD1 (5 bases). Germline V lookup: CDR1 SQVTM, CDR2 ANQGSEA. V was cut by 3 bases and J by 0 bases, with 12 bases left in between. The CDR3 sequence is 15 residues long.